This is a list of T cell receptor beta chains from one sample in a study of blood T cell repertoires in COVID-19. TCRdb's table, derived via immunoSEQ multiplex PCR, lists solely in-frame clones and lacks some. Of approximately 53,000 clones listed, around four fifths are singletons. Sequencing used PBMCs or T cells enriched from blood (not recorded which). All receptors derive from a woman aged 45-65 years with acute COVID-19. Both conserved end residues are part of each CDR3. D genes are given only for firm matches. The size entry is marked missing in some rows and otherwise reads once, few, many or a size class.

D: TRBD1
J: TRBJ2-7
V: TRBV7-3
size: -
DNA: TGTGCCAGCAGCTTAATCGGTGACAGGGGAGAAAAGCAGTACTTC
CDR3: CASSLIGDRGEKQYF

D: -
J: TRBJ1-1
V: TRBV2
size: -
DNA: TGTGCCAGCATAACGGGGATTTTTTACACTGAAGCTTTCTTT
CDR3: CASITGIFYTEAFF

D: TRBD2
J: TRBJ2-2
V: TRBV3-1/TRBV3-2
size: -
DNA: TGTGCCAGCAGCCACCGACTAGCGACGAACACCGGGGAGCTGTTTTTT
CDR3: CASSHRLATNTGELFF

D: -
J: TRBJ1-5
V: TRBV6-5
size: -
DNA: TGTGCCAGCAGTACAGGGAATCAGCCCCAGCATTTT
CDR3: CASSTGNQPQHF

D: -
J: TRBJ1-5
V: TRBV12-3/TRBV12-4
size: few
DNA: TGTGCCAGCAGCCCCGGTCTGAATCAGCCCCAGCATTTT
CDR3: CASSPGLNQPQHF

D: -
J: TRBJ2-7
V: TRBV15
size: -
DNA: TGTGCCACCAGCCCAGTGGGCAGCTCCTACGAGCAGTACTTC
CDR3: CATSPVGSSYEQYF

D: TRBD2
J: TRBJ2-2
V: TRBV7-9
size: -
DNA: TGTGCCAGCAGCCCTCTCGCGGGGGGGCCCCACACCGGGGAGCTGTTTTTT
CDR3: CASSPLAGGPHTGELFF

D: TRBD2
J: TRBJ2-7
V: TRBV19
size: -
DNA: TGTGCCAGTAGTTCCCTCTCTAGCGGGGTCTACGAGCAGTACTTC
CDR3: CASSSLSSGVYEQYF

D: -
J: TRBJ2-1
V: TRBV28
size: -
DNA: TGTGCCAGCAGGAACCCGACGGGTCATTACAATGAGCAGTTCTTC
CDR3: CASRNPTGHYNEQFF

D: TRBD1
J: TRBJ1-5
V: TRBV19
size: few
DNA: TGTGCCAGTAGTATCAGGGACAGGGTCGTAGGCAATCAGCCCCAGCATTTT
CDR3: CASSIRDRVVGNQPQHF

D: -
J: TRBJ1-5
V: TRBV7-8
size: -
DNA: TGTGCCAGCAGCCAACTAAGGAGTTATAGCAATCAGCCCCAGCATTTT
CDR3: CASSQLRSYSNQPQHF

D: -
J: TRBJ2-7
V: TRBV14
size: -
DNA: TGTGCCAGCAGCCCCTTTGGAGGGTCAAGCTCCTACGAGCAGTACTTC
CDR3: CASSPFGGSSSYEQYF

D: -
J: TRBJ2-5
V: TRBV28
size: -
DNA: TGTGCCAGCAGTACCTACAGAGGACATACTGAGACCCAGTACTTC
CDR3: CASSTYRGHTETQYF

D: -
J: TRBJ1-2
V: TRBV7-9
size: few
DNA: TGTGCCAGCAGCTTAAGCCCCCTTAACTATGGCTACACCTTC
CDR3: CASSLSPLNYGYTF

D: -
J: TRBJ2-7
V: TRBV27
size: -
DNA: TGTGCCAGCAAGCTCCTCCAGGGACAAGGGGCCTCCGAGCAGTACTTC
CDR3: CASKLLQGQGASEQYF

D: -
J: TRBJ1-2
V: TRBV19
size: -
DNA: TGTGCCAGTAGTCCCCTGGACAAACATGGCTACACCTTC
CDR3: CASSPLDKHGYTF

D: TRBD1
J: TRBJ2-7
V: TRBV11-3
size: -
DNA: TGTGCCAGCAGCTTAGTCGGGACAGGGGTTTACGAGCAGTACTTC
CDR3: CASSLVGTGVYEQYF

D: -
J: TRBJ2-5
V: TRBV29-1
size: -
DNA: TGCAGCGTTGGCGCTCGACAAGAGACCCAGTACTTC
CDR3: CSVGARQETQYF

D: -
J: TRBJ2-7
V: TRBV5-4
size: -
DNA: TGTGCCAGCAGCTTGTACCAGTCCTACGAGCAGTACTTC
CDR3: CASSLYQSYEQYF

D: -
J: TRBJ1-1
V: TRBV5-6
size: -
DNA: TGTGCCAGCAATAAGCTAGGACAGTCGAACACTGAAGCTTTCTTT
CDR3: CASNKLGQSNTEAFF

D: -
J: TRBJ2-7
V: TRBV25-1
size: -
DNA: TGTGCCAGCAGTGAACAGGCCTCCTACGAGCAGTACTTC
CDR3: CASSEQASYEQYF

D: TRBD1
J: TRBJ1-3
V: TRBV20-1
size: -
DNA: TGCAGTGCTAGTCGACAGGGCGGGGGAAACACCATATATTTT
CDR3: CSASRQGGGNTIYF

D: -
J: TRBJ1-1
V: TRBV11-2
size: -
DNA: TGTGCCAGCAGCTTAGCCGACATGGGAGTTGAAGCTTTCTTT
CDR3: CASSLADMGVEAFF

D: TRBD2
J: TRBJ2-3
V: TRBV6-2/TRBV6-3
size: -
DNA: TGTGCCAGCAGCGACGGGGGGGCCGGGACAGATACGCAGTATTTT
CDR3: CASSDGGAGTDTQYF

D: TRBD1
J: TRBJ1-2
V: TRBV2
size: once
DNA: TGTGCCAGCGGAGGGGGACAGTCCTATGGCTACACCTTC
CDR3: CASGGGQSYGYTF

D: TRBD2
J: TRBJ2-2
V: TRBV27
size: -
DNA: TGTGCCAGCAGTTTAGAGATTAGCGGGGGGCAAGGGATCGGGGAGCTGTTTTTT
CDR3: CASSLEISGGQGIGELFF

D: -
J: TRBJ2-3
V: TRBV12-5
size: -
DNA: TGTGCTAGTGGTGTGCAGGGGGGCGAGTATTCAGATACGCAGTATTTT
CDR3: CASGVQGGEYSDTQYF

D: -
J: TRBJ1-1
V: TRBV3-1/TRBV3-2
size: few
DNA: TGTGCCAGCAGCCAAGATCGCGGCAGAAAAGCTTTCTTT
CDR3: CASSQDRGRKAFF

D: TRBD2
J: TRBJ2-3
V: TRBV5-1
size: -
DNA: TGCGCCAGCAGACTGGGGACTCGCGGGGGGGTGTATACGCAGTATTTT
CDR3: CASRLGTRGGVYTQYF

D: -
J: TRBJ1-6
V: TRBV6-1
size: -
DNA: TGTGCCAGCAGTGAAGGCAGGGGACGCTCCTATAATTCACCCCTCCACTTT
CDR3: CASSEGRGRSYNSPLHF

D: -
J: TRBJ1-2
V: TRBV6-1
size: -
DNA: TGTGCCAGCAGTGAACTCAGGGTAACTCATGGCTACACCTTC
CDR3: CASSELRVTHGYTF

D: TRBD2
J: TRBJ2-3
V: TRBV9
size: -
DNA: TGTGCCAGCAGCGTAGTGGGACTAGCGGGGGGGGCAGATACGCAGTATTTT
CDR3: CASSVVGLAGGADTQYF

D: TRBD1
J: TRBJ1-4
V: TRBV5-8
size: -
DNA: TGTGCCAGCAACGAGGGACAGGGGCACGACCTTAATGAAAAACTGTTTTTT
CDR3: CASNEGQGHDLNEKLFF

D: TRBD1
J: TRBJ1-4
V: TRBV6-5
size: -
DNA: TGTGCCAGTCTTACAGGGGAAGAAGAAAAACTGTTTTTT
CDR3: CASLTGEEEKLFF

D: -
J: TRBJ2-3
V: TRBV2
size: -
DNA: TGTGCCAGCAGCCCAGCGATAGATACGCAGTATTTT
CDR3: CASSPAIDTQYF

D: -
J: TRBJ1-2
V: TRBV30
size: -
DNA: TGTGCCTGGAACCCCGGCGGTCTTAAAAAGAGCTACACCTTC
CDR3: CAWNPGGLKKSYTF

D: -
J: TRBJ2-1
V: TRBV11-3
size: -
DNA: TGTGCCAGCAGCTTAGAGGGCCCGCTGTTCTTC
CDR3: CASSLEGPLFF

D: -
J: TRBJ1-5
V: TRBV2
size: -
DNA: TGTGCCAGCAGTGAGGGGCCCAATCAGCCCCAGCATTTT
CDR3: CASSEGPNQPQHF

D: TRBD2
J: TRBJ2-3
V: TRBV19
size: -
DNA: TGTGCCAGTAGCGGAGGACTAGCTAGTACAGATACGCAGTATTTT
CDR3: CASSGGLASTDTQYF

D: TRBD1
J: TRBJ2-5
V: TRBV5-1
size: -
DNA: TGCGCCAGCACCCACCCAGGGGGAGAGACCCAGTACTTC
CDR3: CASTHPGGETQYF

D: TRBD2
J: TRBJ2-5
V: TRBV6-1
size: -
DNA: TGTGCCAGCAGTGGCGACGTGGGACTAGCGATGGAGACCCAGTACTTC
CDR3: CASSGDVGLAMETQYF